The next 7 T cell receptor beta chains were all read from a single sample in a study of cytomegalovirus exposure and HLA in healthy donors. Amplification used 60 Vbeta primers and 13 Jbeta primers. TCRdb's table, derived via immunoSEQ multiplex PCR, lists solely in-frame clones and lacks some. The sample contains approximately 88,000 clones, 60% to 80% of which appear only once. The sample taken for sequencing was PBMCs. These receptors originate from a man in his forties or fifties in good health and CMV-seropositive.

This rearrangement joins TRBV30 to TRBJ2-7, with D possibly being TRBD2 (6 bases). Germline V gives CDR1 GTSNPN, CDR2 SVGIG (reference sequence). The CDR3 sequence is 12 residues long. The V end lost 0 bases, the J end lost 7 bases, and 10 bases lay between the germline ends. The DNA for the CDR3 is TGTGCCTGGAGTGTAGGAGGGAGAGAGCAGTACTTC. This translates into CAWSVGGREQYF.

The J gene is TRBJ1-5, the V gene TRBV18, with a possible D match to TRBD1 (5 bases). Per germline, CDR1 KGHSH and CDR2 LQKENI. This CDR3 comprises 15 residues. Trimming cost V 3 bases and J 6 bases, with 15 bases left between them. CDR3 sequence (DNA): TGTGCCAGCTCACCGGTCAGGGAGGTAGGTCAGCCCCAGCATTTT. The encoded protein is CASSPVREVGQPQHF. Complete variable domain (other parts from reference TRBV18 and TRBJ1-5): NAGVMQNPRHLVRRRGQEARLRCSPMKGHSHVYWYRQLPEEGLKFMVYLQKENIIDESGMPKERFSAEFPKEGPSILRIQQVVRGDSAAYFCASSPVREVGQPQHFGDGTRLSIL.

The rearrangement joins TRBV7-8 to TRBJ1-6; TRBD1 aligns across 7 bases. The germline gives CDR1 SGHVS, CDR2 FQNEAQ. CDR3 size: 14 residues. The V gene end was trimmed by 1 base and the J gene end by 10 bases; junction bases not matched to a gene: 4. DNA for the CDR3: TGTGCCAGCAGCTTAGGAGGGGGCCGATCACCCCTCCACTTT. As protein: CASSLGGGRSPLHF.

V gene TRBV7-3 combines with J gene TRBJ2-1; 8 bases map to TRBD2. This CDR3 is built from 15 residues. V was pared by 5 bases and J by 4 bases, with 7 bases of the junction left unmatched. Germline CDR1 reads SGHTA; CDR2 reads FQGTGA. The CDR3 sequence is CASSTTGTSYNEQFF. The CDR3 region has the DNA TGTGCCAGCAGCACCACCGGGACTAGTTACAATGAGCAGTTCTTC. The whole variable domain, filled in from reference TRBV7-3 and TRBJ2-1, reads GAGVSQTPSNKVTEKGKYVELRCDPISGHTALYWYRQSLGQGPEFLIYFQGTGAADDSGLPNDRFFAVRPEGSVSTLKIQRTERGDSAVYLCASSTTGTSYNEQFFGPGTRLTVL.

The chain has TRBV19 and TRBJ1-1; weak D call: TRBD1 (6 bases). CDR1 is LNHDA and CDR2 is SQIVND in the germline V gene (reference sequence). The CDR3 is 18 residues long. With 7 bases removed from V and 0 bases from J, the gap between germline ends came to 24 bases. CDR3 coding DNA: TGTGCCAGTAACAGGGATTTCATAGGGGGATCTTTGAACACTGAAGCTTTCTTT. Protein: CASNRDFIGGSLNTEAFF.

CDR3 coding DNA: TGTGCCAGCAGCCTCGGACTAGCGGGGGTCGAGCAGTACTTC. It codes for CASSLGLAGVEQYF. The rearrangement uses TRBV7-6 and TRBJ2-5; TRBD2 aligns across 13 bases. The J call may be faulty, since TRBJ2-7 better matches the DNA end. The CDR3 is 14 amino acids. In germline, CDR1 is SGHVS, CDR2 FNYEAQ.

V is TRBV19 and J is TRBJ2-5, with D tentatively TRBD1 (6 bases). V dropped 6 bases and J dropped 3 bases, with 11 bases sitting between them. Germline CDR1 and CDR2: LNHDA and SQIVND (reference sequence). The CDR3 is made up of 13 amino acids. The CDR3 DNA follows: TGTGCCAGTAGAGGAAAGGGGGAAGAGACCCAGTACTTC. This translates into CASRGKGEETQYF.